Sequencing of this T cell receptor (beta chain) was carried out in a study of identical twins. This clonotype was recorded at least ten times. A universal primer site came from template switching; cDNA carried unique molecular identifiers. MiXCR was run by TCRdb on the 5' RACE reads, yielding one entry per CDR3 protein. The sample lists hundreds of thousands of distinct CDR3 sequences; roughly 24% were seen once. These data were likewise used in another study, on T cells expressing NK-cell markers. That source notes: Sorted CD3+CD56+NKG2C+, CD3+CD56+NKG2C- and CD3+CD56-NKG2C+ T cells supplied TCR beta repertoires. The CD3+CD56-NKG2C+ fraction of several donors was likewise dominated by these clonotypes.

The sequencing input was CD4+ T cells sorted from blood. The TCR originated in a woman aged 18-35 years in good health.

For the CDR3, the DNA is TGTGCCAGCAGCCAACGGTCTGGTGAGCAGTTCTTC. Its protein product is CASSQRSGEQFF. The V and J genes are TRBV7-9 and TRBJ2-1, with D unclear. V gave up 5 bases and J gave up 9 bases, with 11 bases separating them. This CDR3 contains 12 residues. Germline assignment: CDR1 SEHNR and CDR2 FQNEAQ (reference sequence).